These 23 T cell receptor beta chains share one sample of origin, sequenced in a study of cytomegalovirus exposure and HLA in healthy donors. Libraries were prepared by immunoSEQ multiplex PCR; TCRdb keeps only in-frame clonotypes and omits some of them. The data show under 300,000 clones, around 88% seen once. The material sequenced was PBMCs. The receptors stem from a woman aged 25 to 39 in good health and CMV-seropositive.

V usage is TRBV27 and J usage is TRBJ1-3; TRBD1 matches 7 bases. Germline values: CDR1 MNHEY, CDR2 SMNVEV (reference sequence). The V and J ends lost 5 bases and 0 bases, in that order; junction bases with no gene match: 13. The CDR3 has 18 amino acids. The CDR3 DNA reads TGTGCCAGCAGTATCACCGGGACAGCGCCTTTCTCTGGAAACACCATATATTTT. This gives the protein CASSITGTAPFSGNTIYF.

CDR3 nucleotides: TGTGCCAGCAGCTTAGACAGGGTCTCCTACGAGCAGTACTTC. Translation: CASSLDRVSYEQYF. The chain carries TRBV7-2 and TRBJ2-7, with a possible D match to TRBD1 (6 bases). This CDR3 comprises 14 residues. V was trimmed by 1 base and J by 0 bases, leaving 7 bases between them. Germline CDR1 is SGHTA and CDR2 is FQGNSA.

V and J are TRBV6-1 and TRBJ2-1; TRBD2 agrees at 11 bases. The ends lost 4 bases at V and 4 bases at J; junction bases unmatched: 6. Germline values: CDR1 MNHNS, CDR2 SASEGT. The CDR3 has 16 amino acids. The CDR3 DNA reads TGTGCCAGCAGTGCCGGGACTAGCGGACTTTACAATGAGCAGTTCTTC. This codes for CASSAGTSGLYNEQFF.

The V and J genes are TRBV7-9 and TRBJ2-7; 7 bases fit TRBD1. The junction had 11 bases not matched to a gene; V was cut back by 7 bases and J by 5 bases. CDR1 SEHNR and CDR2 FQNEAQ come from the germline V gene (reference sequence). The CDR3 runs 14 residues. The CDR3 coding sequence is TGTGCCAGCACCGCGGACAGGACCCCCCACGAGCAGTACTTC. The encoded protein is CASTADRTPHEQYF.

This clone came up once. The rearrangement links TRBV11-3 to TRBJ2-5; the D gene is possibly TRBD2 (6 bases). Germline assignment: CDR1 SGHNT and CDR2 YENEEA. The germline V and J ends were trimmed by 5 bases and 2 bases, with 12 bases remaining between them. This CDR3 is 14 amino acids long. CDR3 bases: TGTGCCAGCAGCCCGACTAGGAATCAAGAGACCCAGTACTTC. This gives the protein CASSPTRNQETQYF.

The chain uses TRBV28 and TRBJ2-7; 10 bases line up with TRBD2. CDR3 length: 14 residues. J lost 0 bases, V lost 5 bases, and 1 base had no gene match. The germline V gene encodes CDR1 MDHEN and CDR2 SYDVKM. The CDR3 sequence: CASSPSGSSYEQYF. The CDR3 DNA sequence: TGTGCCAGCAGTCCTAGCGGGAGCTCCTACGAGCAGTACTTC.

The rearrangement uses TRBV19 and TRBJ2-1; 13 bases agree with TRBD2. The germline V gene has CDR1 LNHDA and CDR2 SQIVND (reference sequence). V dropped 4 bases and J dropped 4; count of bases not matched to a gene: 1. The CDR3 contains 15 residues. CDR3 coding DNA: TGTGCCAGTAGTACACTAGCGGGAGGGTACAATGAGCAGTTCTTC. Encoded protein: CASSTLAGGYNEQFF.

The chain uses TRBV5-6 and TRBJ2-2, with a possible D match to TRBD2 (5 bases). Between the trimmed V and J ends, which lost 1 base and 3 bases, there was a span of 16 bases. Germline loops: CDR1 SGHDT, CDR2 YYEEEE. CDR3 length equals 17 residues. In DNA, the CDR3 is TGTGCCAGCAGCTTGCGATTTTCTAGCATTGACACCGGGGAGCTGTTTTTT. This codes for CASSLRFSSIDTGELFF. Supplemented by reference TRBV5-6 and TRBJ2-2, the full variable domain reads DAGVTQSPTHLIKTRGQQVTLRCSPKSGHDTVSWYQQALGQGPQFIFQYYEEEERQRGNFPDRFSGHQFPNYSSELNVNALLLGDSALYLCASSLRFSSIDTGELFFGEGSRLTVL.

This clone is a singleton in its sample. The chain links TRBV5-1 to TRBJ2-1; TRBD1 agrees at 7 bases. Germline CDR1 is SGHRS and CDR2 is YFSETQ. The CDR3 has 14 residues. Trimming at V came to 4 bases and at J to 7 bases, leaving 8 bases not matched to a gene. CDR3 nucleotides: TGCGCCAGCAGCGTCTCCGGGACAGAGAATGAGCAGTTCTTC. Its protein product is CASSVSGTENEQFF.

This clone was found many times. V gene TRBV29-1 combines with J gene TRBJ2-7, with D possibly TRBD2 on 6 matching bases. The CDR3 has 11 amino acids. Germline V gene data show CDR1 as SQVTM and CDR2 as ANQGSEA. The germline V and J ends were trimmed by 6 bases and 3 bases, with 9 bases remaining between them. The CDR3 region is CSVTSRYEQYF. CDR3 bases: TGCAGCGTGACTAGTCGCTACGAGCAGTACTTC.

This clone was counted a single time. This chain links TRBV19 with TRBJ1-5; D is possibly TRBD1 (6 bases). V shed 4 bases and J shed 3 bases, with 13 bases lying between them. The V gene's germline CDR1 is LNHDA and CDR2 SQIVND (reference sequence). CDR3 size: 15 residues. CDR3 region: CASSTSGAYNQPQHF. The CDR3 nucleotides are TGTGCCAGTAGTACTTCAGGGGCCTACAATCAGCCCCAGCATTTT.

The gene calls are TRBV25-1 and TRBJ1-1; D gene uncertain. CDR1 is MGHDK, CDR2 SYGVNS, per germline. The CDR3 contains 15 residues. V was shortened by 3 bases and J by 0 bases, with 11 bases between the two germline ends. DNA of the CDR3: TGTGCCAGCAGTGAGCATCCGGACTTGAACACTGAAGCTTTCTTT. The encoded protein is CASSEHPDLNTEAFF.

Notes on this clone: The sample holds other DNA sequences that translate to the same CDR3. CDR3 in amino acids: CASSLGAGANVLTF. The CDR3 DNA sequence: TGCGCCAGCAGCTTGGGGGCCGGGGCCAACGTCCTGACTTTC. This chain uses TRBV5-1 with TRBJ2-6; no clear D. Trimming took off 0 bases at V and 4 bases at J, with 5 bases between the two ends. Germline V gene data show CDR1 as SGHRS and CDR2 as YFSETQ. There are 14 residues in the CDR3. The entire variable domain, with the rest obtained from reference TRBV5-1 and TRBJ2-6, is as follows: KAGVTQTPRYLIKTRGQQVTLSCSPISGHRSVSWYQQTPGQGLQFLFEYFSETQRNKGNFPGRFSGRQFSNSRSEMNVSTLELGDSALYLCASSLGAGANVLTFGAGSRLTVL.

CDR3 amino acids: CASSMGTSEYNEQFF. Written as DNA, the CDR3 is TGTGCCAGTAGTATGGGGACTAGCGAGTACAATGAGCAGTTCTTC. The chain employs TRBV19 and TRBJ2-1; 10 positions agree with TRBD2. CDR3 size: 15 residues. The junction had 3 bases not matched to a gene; V was cut back by 3 bases and J by 4 bases. The germline CDR1 and CDR2 sequences are LNHDA and SQIVND (reference sequence).

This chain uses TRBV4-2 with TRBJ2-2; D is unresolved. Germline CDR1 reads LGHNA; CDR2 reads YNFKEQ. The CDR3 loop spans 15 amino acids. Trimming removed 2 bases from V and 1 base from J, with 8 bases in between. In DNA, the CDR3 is TGTGCCAGCAGCCAACCCACAGAGAACACCGGGGAGCTGTTTTTT. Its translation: CASSQPTENTGELFF.

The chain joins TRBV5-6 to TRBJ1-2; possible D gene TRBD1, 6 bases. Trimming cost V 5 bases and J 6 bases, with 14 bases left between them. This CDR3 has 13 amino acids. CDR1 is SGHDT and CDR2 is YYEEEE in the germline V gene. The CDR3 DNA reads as TGTGCCAGCAGTCAGGACAGTAGGAATGGCTACACCTTC. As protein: CASSQDSRNGYTF.

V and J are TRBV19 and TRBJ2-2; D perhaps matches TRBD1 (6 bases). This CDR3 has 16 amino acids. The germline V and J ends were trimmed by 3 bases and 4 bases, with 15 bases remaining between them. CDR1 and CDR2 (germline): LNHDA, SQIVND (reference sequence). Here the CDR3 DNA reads TGTGCCAGTAGTATTGGGTATAGGGGGACCACCGGGGAGCTGTTTTTT. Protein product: CASSIGYRGTTGELFF.

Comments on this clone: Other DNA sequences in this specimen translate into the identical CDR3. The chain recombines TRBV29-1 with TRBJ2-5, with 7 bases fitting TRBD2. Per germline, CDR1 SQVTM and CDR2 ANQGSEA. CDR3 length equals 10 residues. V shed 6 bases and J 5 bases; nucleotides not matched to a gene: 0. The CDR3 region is CSVGGETQYF. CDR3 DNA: TGCAGCGTGGGAGGGGAGACCCAGTACTTC.

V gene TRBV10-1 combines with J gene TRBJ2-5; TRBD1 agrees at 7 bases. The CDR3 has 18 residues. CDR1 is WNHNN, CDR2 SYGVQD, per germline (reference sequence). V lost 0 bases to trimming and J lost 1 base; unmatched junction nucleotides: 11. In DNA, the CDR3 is TGCGCCAGCAGTGAGTCTCGGGCAGGGGGTCCTCTCCAAGAGACCCAGTACTTC. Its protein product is CASSESRAGGPLQETQYF.

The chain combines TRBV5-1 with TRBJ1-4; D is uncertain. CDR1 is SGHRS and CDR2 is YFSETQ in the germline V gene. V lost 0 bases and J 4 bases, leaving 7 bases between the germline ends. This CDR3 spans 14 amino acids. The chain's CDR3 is CASSLEQFNEKLFF. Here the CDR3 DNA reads TGCGCCAGCAGCTTGGAACAGTTTAATGAAAAACTGTTTTTT.

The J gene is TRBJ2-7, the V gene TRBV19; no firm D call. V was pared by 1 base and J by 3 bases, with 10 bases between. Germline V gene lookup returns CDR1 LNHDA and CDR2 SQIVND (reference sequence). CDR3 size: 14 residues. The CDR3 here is CASSIGDGVYEQYF. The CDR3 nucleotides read TGTGCCAGTAGTATAGGAGACGGAGTCTACGAGCAGTACTTC. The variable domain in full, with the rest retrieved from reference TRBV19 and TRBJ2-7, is DGGITQSPKYLFRKEGQNVTLSCEQNLNHDAMYWYRQDPGQGLRLIYYSQIVNDFQKGDIAEGYSVSREKKESFPLTVTSAQKNPTAFYLCASSIGDGVYEQYFGPGTRLTVT.

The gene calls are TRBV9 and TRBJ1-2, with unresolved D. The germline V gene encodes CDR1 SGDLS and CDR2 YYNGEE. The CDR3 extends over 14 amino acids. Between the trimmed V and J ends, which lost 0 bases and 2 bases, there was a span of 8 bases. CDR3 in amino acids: CASSVGEGNYGYTF. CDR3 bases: TGTGCCAGCAGCGTAGGGGAGGGAAACTATGGCTACACCTTC.

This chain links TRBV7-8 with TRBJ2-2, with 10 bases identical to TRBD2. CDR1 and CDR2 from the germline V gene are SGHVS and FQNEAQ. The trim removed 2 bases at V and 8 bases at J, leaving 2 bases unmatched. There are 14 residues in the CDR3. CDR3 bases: TGTGCCAGCAGCTTACTAGCGGGAGCGGGGGAGCTGTTTTTT. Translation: CASSLLAGAGELFF.